This TCR beta chain was retrieved from a study of graft-versus-host responses after intestinal transplantation. Study background: Induction with anti-thymocyte globulin, then tacrolimus and steroids for around three years, was given to all recipients. Findings and caveats of the study: Researchers found peak circulating GvH clone levels linked to early post-transplant HvG declines. Recipient marrow showed GvH clones, some seen first in ileum or blood.

Assay: immunoSEQ multiplex PCR; the TCRdb copy retains only in-frame clones and omits some. This table has around 110,000 clones, over 80% appearing once. V lost 1 base and J 8 bases, leaving 14 bases between the germline ends. Per germline, CDR1 SNHLY and CDR2 FYNNEI. CDR3 length: 15 amino acids. About this clone itself: Its antigen remains unknown.

The sample consisted of unstimulated CD4+ T cells sorted from spleen or lymph node cells, taken before transplant. The rearrangement links TRBV2 to TRBJ2-2, with a possible D match to TRBD1 (5 bases). The origin of this receptor is a human donor who was the organ donor for an intestinal transplant. The CDR3 DNA sequence: TGTGCCAGCAGTGAAGTCCCAGGGTCTAGAGGGGAGCTGTTTTTT. Amino acid sequence: CASSEVPGSRGELFF.